In its sample, the clone carrying this T cell receptor (beta chain) was seen many times. What it binds is unknown. The data belong to a study of response to subunit inactivated influenza vaccine. Study outcomes and limitations: The authors put forward the suggestion that each seasonal influenza vaccination may bring in only a limited number of new T cells.

Using its own MiXCR run on the RT-PCR reads, TCRdb lists one record per CDR3 protein. The table lists roughly 670,000 distinct CDR3 sequences, 14% of them singletons. This material consisted of PBMCs from blood, taken approximately 15 days before vaccination. The receptor was derived from a man over 45 who received an inactivated influenza vaccine.

CDR3 in DNA: TGCGCCAGCAGCTTGGGGCGGCGGGGGAGCGCCTACAATGAGCAGTTCTTC. Its protein product is CASSLGRRGSAYNEQFF. The chain has TRBV5-1 and TRBJ2-1; 7 nucleotides align to TRBD2. The germline V gene has CDR1 SGHRS and CDR2 YFSETQ. The CDR3 runs 17 residues. The trim removed 0 bases at V and 2 bases at J, leaving 8 bases unmatched.